This T cell receptor beta chain came from a study of T cell responses to AZD1222 COVID-19 vaccine. Comment on this clone: Its specificity is unknown.

Study-wide points: Researchers took repertoire samples only after the peak T cell response had come.

Repertoires were generated with immunoSEQ multiplex PCR, while TCRdb's copy carries only in-frame clones and drops some. The data contain about 120,000 clones, around 94% of them singletons. The CDR3 has 14 residues. V lost 0 bases and J lost 6, with 11 bases in between. The germline V gene encodes CDR1 LGHNA and CDR2 YSLEER. The starting material was peripheral blood, obtained on day 0 of AZD1222 vaccination. The source is an adult in good health. The chain carries TRBV4-3 and TRBJ1-2; D remains unclear. The CDR3 spells CASSQEVYSNGYTF. Here the CDR3 DNA reads TGCGCCAGCAGCCAAGAGGTGTATTCAAATGGCTACACCTTC.